This record concerns one T cell receptor (beta chain) sequence. These data are taken from a study of control samples from healthy donors and cancer patients. Clones were read by immunoSEQ multiplex PCR, and TCRdb kept only the in-frame ones, dropping some. Here the sample spans tens of thousands of clones, around nine tenths being singletons. CDR1 and CDR2 from the germline V gene are SGHTA and FQGNSA. Trimming removed 7 bases from V and 7 bases from J; junction bases left unmatched: 11. This CDR3 has 14 amino acids. The sample was PBMCs. This chain connects TRBV7-2 to TRBJ1-1; TRBD1 agrees at 8 bases. The clonotype originates from a man aged 25 to 40 with colorectal cancer. CDR3 bases: TGTGCCAGCACCACACAGGGGGAAATAGGTGAAGCTTTCTTT. It yields the protein CASTTQGEIGEAFF. Filled out from reference TRBV7-2 and TRBJ1-1, the complete variable domain reads GAGVSQSPSNKVTEKGKDVELRCDPISGHTALYWYRQSLGQGLEFLIYFQGNSAPDKSGLPSDRFSAERTGGSVSTLTIQRTQQEDSAVYLCASTTQGEIGEAFFGQGTRLTVV.